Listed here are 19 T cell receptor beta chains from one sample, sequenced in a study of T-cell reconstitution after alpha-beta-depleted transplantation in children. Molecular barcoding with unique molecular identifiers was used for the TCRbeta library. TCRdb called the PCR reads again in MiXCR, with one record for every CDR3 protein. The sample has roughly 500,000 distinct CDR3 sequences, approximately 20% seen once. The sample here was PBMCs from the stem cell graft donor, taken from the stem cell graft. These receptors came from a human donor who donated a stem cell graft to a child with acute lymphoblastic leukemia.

The CDR3 DNA reads TGTGCCAGCAGCTTATGGCCAGGAAGGGTTGTCGATACGCAGTATTTT. Its protein product is CASSLWPGRVVDTQYF. The rearrangement uses TRBV11-2 and TRBJ2-3, with unresolved D. The V gene's germline CDR1 is SGHAT and CDR2 FQNNGV. V lost 2 bases and J 6 bases, leaving 18 bases between the germline ends. This CDR3 is 16 amino acids long. The whole variable domain, filled in from reference TRBV11-2 and TRBJ2-3, reads EAGVAQSPRYKIIEKRQSVAFWCNPISGHATLYWYQQILGQGPKLLIQFQNNGVVDDSQLPKDRFSAERLKGVDSTLKIQPAKLEDSAVYLCASSLWPGRVVDTQYFGPGTRLTVL.

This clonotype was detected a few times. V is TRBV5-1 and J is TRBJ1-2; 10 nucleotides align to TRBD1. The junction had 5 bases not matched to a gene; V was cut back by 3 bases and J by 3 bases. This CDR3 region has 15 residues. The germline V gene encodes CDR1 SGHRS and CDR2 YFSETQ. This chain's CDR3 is CASSSRQGADYGYTF. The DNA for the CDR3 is TGCGCCAGCAGCTCGAGACAGGGGGCGGACTATGGCTACACCTTC.

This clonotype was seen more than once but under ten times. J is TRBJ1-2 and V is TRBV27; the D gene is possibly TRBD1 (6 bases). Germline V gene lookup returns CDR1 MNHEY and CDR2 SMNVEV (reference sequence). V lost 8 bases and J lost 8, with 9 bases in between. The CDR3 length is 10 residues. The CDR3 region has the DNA TGTGCCAGCCGGGGGGGCGGCTACACCTTC. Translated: CASRGGGYTF.

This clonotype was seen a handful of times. CDR3 bases: TGCGCCAGCAGCCGGACAGGGGTCCCAGAAGCTTTCTTT. Its translation is CASSRTGVPEAFF. The gene calls are TRBV5-1 and TRBJ1-1; 9 nucleotides align to TRBD1. The CDR3 consists of 13 residues. V gave up 4 bases and J gave up 8 bases; unmatched junction bases: 6. Germline CDR1 SGHRS, CDR2 YFSETQ.

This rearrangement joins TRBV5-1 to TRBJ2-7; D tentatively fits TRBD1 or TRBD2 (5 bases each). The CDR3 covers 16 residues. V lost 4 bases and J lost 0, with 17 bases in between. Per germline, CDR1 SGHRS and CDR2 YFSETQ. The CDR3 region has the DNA TGCGCCAGCAGCCCCACGGGACCCTGGATCTCCTACGAGCAGTACTTC. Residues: CASSPTGPWISYEQYF.

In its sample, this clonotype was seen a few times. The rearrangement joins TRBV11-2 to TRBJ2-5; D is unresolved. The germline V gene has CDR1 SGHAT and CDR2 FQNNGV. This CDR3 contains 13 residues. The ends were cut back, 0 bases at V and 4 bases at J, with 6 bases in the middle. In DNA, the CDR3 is TGTGCCAGCAGCTTAGAGGCAGCAGAGACCCAGTACTTC. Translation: CASSLEAAETQYF.

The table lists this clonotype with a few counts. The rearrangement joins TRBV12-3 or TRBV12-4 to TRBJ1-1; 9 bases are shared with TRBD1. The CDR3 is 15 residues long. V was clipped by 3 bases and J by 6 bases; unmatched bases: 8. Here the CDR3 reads CASSLETGGTSEAFF. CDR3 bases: TGTGCCAGCAGTTTGGAGACAGGGGGAACTTCTGAAGCTTTCTTT.

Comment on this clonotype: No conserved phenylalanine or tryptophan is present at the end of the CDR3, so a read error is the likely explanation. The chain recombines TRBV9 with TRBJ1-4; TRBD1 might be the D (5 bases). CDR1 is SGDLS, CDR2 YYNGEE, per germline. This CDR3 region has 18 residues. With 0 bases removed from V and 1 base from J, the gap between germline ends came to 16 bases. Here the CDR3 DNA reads TGTGCCAGCAGCGTAGTCAGGGAAACCGGCGAAACTAATGAAAAACTGTTTTTG. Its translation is CASSVVRETGETNEKLFL.

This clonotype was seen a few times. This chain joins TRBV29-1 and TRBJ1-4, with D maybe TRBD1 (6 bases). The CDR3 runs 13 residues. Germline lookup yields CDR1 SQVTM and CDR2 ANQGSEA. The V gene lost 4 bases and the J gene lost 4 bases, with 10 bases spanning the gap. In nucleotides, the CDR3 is TGCAGCGTTGTTAAGGACAGTAATGAAAAACTGTTTTTT. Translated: CSVVKDSNEKLFF.

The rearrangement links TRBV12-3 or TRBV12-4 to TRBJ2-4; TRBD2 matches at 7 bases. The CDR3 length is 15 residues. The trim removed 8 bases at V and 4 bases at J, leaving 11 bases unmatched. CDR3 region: CASSPGASGKNIQYF. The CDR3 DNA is TGTGCCAGCTCTCCCGGGGCTAGCGGAAAAAACATTCAGTACTTC.

CDR3 in amino acids: CASSPKGPQETQYF. Written as DNA, the CDR3 is TGTGCCAGCAGCCCCAAGGGACCGCAAGAGACCCAGTACTTC. The V call is TRBV7-6, the J call TRBJ2-5; either TRBD1 or TRBD2 may fit D (5 bases each). V was pared by 5 bases and J by 2 bases, with 12 bases between. This CDR3 spans 14 amino acids. Germline values: CDR1 SGHVS, CDR2 FNYEAQ. The full variable domain, with the rest looked up from reference TRBV7-6 and TRBJ2-5, is GAGVSQSPRYKVTKRGQDVALRCDPISGHVSLYWYRQALGQGPEFLTYFNYEAQQDKSGLPNDRFSAERPEGSISTLTIQRTEQRDSAMYRCASSPKGPQETQYFGPGTRLLVL.

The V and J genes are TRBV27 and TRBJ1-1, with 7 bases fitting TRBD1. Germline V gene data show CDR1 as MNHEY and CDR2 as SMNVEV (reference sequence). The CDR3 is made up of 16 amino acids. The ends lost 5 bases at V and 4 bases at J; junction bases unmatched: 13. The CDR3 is CASSPREDRRGTEAFF. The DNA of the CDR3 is TGTGCCAGCAGTCCCCGGGAGGACAGGAGGGGCACTGAAGCTTTCTTT.

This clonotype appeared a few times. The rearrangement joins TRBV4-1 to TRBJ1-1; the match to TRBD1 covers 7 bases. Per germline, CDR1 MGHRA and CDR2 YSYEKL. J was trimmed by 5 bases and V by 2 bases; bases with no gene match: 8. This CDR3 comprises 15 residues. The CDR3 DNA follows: TGCGCCAGCAGCCAAACAACAGGGGTTAGAACTGAAGCTTTCTTT. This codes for CASSQTTGVRTEAFF.

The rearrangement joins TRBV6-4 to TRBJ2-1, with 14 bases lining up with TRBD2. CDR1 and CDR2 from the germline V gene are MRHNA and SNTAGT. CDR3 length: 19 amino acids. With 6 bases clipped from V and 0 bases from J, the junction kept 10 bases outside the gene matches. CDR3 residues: CASRRTRLAGGGSYNEQFF. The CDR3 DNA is TGTGCCAGCAGAAGAACGAGACTAGCGGGAGGGGGCTCCTACAATGAGCAGTTCTTC.

The CDR3 bases are TGTGCCAGCAGCAACCGGGCCACAAACTATGGCTACACCTTC. As protein: CASSNRATNYGYTF. The chain links TRBV7-8 to TRBJ1-2; D is unresolved. The CDR3 is 14 amino acids. Per the germline V gene, CDR1 is SGHVS and CDR2 is FQNEAQ. V was clipped by 5 bases and J by 2 bases, with 12 bases between them.

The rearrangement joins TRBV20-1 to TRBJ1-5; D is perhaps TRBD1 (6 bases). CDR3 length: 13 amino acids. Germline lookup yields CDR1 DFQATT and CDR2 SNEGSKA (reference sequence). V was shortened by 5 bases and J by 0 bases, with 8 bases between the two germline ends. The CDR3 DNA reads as TGCAGTGCTCCGACAGGTAGCAATCAGCCCCAGCATTTT. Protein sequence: CSAPTGSNQPQHF.

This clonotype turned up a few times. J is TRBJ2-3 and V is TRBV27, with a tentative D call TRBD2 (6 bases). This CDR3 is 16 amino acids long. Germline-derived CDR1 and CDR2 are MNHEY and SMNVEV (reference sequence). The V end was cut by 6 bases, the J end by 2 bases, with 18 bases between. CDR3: CASSDSGLRLTDTQYF. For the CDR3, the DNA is TGTGCCAGCAGCGATTCGGGACTCCGGCTCACAGATACGCAGTATTTT.

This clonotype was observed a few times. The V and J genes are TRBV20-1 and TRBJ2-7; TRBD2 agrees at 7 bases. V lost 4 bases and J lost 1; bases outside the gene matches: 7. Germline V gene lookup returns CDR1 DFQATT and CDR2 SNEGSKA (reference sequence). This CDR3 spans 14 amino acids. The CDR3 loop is CSAKGLVASYEQYF. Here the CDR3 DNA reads TGCAGTGCTAAAGGACTAGTGGCGTCCTACGAGCAGTACTTC.

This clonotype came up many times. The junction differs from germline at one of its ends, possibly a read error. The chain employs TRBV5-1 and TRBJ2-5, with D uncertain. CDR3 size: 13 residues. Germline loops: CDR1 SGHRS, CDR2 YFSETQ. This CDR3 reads CASSLVGQETQYF. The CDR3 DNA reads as TGTGCCAGCAGCTTAGTAGGCCAAGAGACCCAGTACTTC.